This T cell receptor beta chain was identified in a study of Graves' ophthalmopathy and Graves' hyperthyroidism. Germline V gene lookup returns CDR1 SGHDT and CDR2 YYEEEE. The CDR3 covers 17 residues. General study points: Most expanded clonotypes in thyroid above 0.001 frequency also showed up in blood.

Amplified material comprised TCR beta CDR3 regions derived from RNA transcripts. An opening RT-PCR round employed HTBI primers and preceded a second-round multiplex PCR. Using its own MiXCR run on the multiplex PCR reads, TCRdb lists one record per CDR3 protein. The sample has 45,000 to 60,000 distinct CDR3 sequences; approximately 47% are singletons. A note on this clonotype: The antigen is not known. Sequence at one end of the junction differs from germline and may be a read error.

Diagnosis was based on clinical symptoms, serum thyroxine, TRAb, thyroid ultrasound and orbital computed tomography. Sequenced material: peripheral blood. The chain is built from TRBV5-6 and TRBJ2-7; 11 bases map to TRBD2. The TCR was taken from an adult woman with Graves' ophthalmopathy. The CDR3 DNA reads TGCGCCAGCAGCCCCGGGGCTAGCGGGAGGTGGGCCTACGAGCAGTACTTC. Amino acids: CASSPGASGRWAYEQYF.